The sequence of this T cell receptor (beta chain) was determined in a study of vaccination and CD4 T cells after COVID-19. Study overall: Nasal swab PCR had detected SARS-CoV-2 in convalescent patients, several mild and one severe. There were a few convalescent patients sampled at day 14 and again at days 161 to 241 post-vaccination. In culture, cells were exposed to overlapping spike peptides from SARS-CoV-2, HCoV-NL63, HCoV-OC43 and HCoV-229E.

Germline V gene sequence: CDR1 MNHNS, CDR2 SASEGT. With 6 bases removed from V and 10 bases from J, the gap between germline ends came to 16 bases. The length of the CDR3 is 13 residues. Indicated time point: late sampling 161 to 241 days after vaccination in a few convalescent patients. The treatment is: roughly 10-day PBMC culture with coronavirus spike peptide pools or control peptides (ViraFEST assay). PBMCs were cultured at around 1.8 million per well with roughly 9.9 IU/ml IL-2 and around 10 ug/ml peptide pools. To note about this clonotype: The antigen is unknown.

An Oncomine TCR Beta short-read assay was used to sequence the DNA from cultured CD4+ T cells. A single record per CDR3 protein comes from TCRdb applying MiXCR to the PCR reads. The table lists about 24,000 distinct CDR3 sequences, about two fifths of them singletons. This chain connects TRBV6-1 to TRBJ2-1, with D perhaps matching TRBD1 (6 bases). This clonotype originated in a human donor who had recovered from COVID-19. Sequenced here: CD4+ T cells from blood, cultured in vitro, sampled about 7 months after SARS-CoV-2 vaccination. In nucleotides, the CDR3 is TGTGCCAGCAGGCGGACACAGGGATTCGAGCAGTTCTTC. It translates to CASRRTQGFEQFF.